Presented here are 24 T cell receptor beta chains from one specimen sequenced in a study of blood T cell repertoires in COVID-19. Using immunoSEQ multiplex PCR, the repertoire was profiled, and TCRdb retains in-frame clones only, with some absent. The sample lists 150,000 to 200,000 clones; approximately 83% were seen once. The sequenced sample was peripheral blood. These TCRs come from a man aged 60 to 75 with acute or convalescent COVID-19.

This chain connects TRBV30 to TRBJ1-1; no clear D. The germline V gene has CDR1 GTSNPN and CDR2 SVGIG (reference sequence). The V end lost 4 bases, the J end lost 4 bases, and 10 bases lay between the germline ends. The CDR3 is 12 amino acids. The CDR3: CAWTEASTEAFF. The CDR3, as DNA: TGTGCCTGGACGGAGGCGTCCACTGAAGCTTTCTTT. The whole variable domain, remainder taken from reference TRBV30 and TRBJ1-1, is SQTIHQWPATLVQPVGSPLSLECTVEGTSNPNLYWYRQAAGRGLQLLFYSVGIGQISSEVPQNLSASRPQDRQFILSSKKLLLSDSGFYLCAWTEASTEAFFGQGTRLTVV.

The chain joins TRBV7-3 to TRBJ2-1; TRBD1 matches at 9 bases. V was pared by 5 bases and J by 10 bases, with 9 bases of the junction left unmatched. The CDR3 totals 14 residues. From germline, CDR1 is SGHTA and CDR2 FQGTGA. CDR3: CASSTRDRVGEQFF. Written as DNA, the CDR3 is TGTGCCAGCAGCACCCGGGACAGGGTCGGAGAGCAGTTCTTC.

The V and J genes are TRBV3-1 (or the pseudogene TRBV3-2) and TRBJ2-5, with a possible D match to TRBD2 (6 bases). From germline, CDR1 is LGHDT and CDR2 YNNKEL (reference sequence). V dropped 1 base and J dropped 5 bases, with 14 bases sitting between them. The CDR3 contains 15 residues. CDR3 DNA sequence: TGTGCCAGCAGCCAAGGTGGCGGGGCCTGGGAGACCCAGTACTTC. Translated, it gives CASSQGGGAWETQYF.

The CDR3 loop reads CASSEARGGNEKLFF. The CDR3 DNA reads as TGTGCCAGCAGTGAAGCACGGGGGGGCAATGAAAAACTGTTTTTT. This chain uses TRBV2 with TRBJ1-4; the D gene is possibly TRBD1 (6 bases). Trimming cost V 0 bases and J 5 bases, with 10 bases left between them. The CDR3 runs to 15 residues. Germline CDR1 reads SNHLY; CDR2 reads FYNNEI.

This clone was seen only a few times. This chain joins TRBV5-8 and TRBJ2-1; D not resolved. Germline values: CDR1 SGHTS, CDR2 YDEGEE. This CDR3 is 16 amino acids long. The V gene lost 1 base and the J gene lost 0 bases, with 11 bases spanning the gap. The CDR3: CASSLYRWSSYNEQFF. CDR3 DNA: TGTGCCAGCAGCTTGTATAGGTGGAGCTCCTACAATGAGCAGTTCTTC.

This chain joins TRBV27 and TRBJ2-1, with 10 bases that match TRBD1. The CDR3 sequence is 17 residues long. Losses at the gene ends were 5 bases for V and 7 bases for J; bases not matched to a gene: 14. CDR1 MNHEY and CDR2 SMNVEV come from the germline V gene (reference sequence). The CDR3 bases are TGTGCCAGCAGTCCCCCGGACAGGGGGAATAGTCGAAATGAGCAGTTCTTC. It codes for CASSPPDRGNSRNEQFF.

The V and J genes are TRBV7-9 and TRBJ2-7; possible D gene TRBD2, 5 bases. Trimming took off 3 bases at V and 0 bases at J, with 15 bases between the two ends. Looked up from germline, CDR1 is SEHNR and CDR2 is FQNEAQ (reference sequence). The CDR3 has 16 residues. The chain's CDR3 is CASSFGDRGDSYEQYF. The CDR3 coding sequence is TGTGCCAGCAGCTTCGGCGATCGGGGAGACTCCTACGAGCAGTACTTC.

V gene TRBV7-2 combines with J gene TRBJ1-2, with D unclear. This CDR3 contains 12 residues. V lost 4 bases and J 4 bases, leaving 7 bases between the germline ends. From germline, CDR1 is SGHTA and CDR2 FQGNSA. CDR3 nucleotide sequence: TGTGCCAGCAGCTCCCCGGGCTATGGCTACACCTTC. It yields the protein CASSSPGYGYTF.

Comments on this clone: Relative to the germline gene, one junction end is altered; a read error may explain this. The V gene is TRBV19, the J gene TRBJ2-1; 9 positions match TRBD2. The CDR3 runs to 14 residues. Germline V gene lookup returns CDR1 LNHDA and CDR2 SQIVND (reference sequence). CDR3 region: CASSRGLAYSEQFF. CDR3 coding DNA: TGTGCCAGTAGTAGGGGACTAGCCTACAGTGAGCAGTTCTTC.

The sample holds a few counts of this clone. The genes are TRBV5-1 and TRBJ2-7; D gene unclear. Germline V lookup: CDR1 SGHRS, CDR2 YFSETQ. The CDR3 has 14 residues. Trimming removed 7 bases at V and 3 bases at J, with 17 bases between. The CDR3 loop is CASSARESHYEQYF. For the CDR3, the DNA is TGCGCCAGCTCCGCTAGAGAGAGCCACTACGAGCAGTACTTC.

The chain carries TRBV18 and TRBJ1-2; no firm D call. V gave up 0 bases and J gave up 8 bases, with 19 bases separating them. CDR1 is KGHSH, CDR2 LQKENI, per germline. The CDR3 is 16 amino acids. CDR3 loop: CASSPPAGSAPSGYTF. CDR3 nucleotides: TGTGCCAGCTCACCACCGGCGGGCTCTGCCCCATCCGGCTACACCTTC. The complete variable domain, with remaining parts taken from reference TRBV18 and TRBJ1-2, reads NAGVMQNPRHLVRRRGQEARLRCSPMKGHSHVYWYRQLPEEGLKFMVYLQKENIIDESGMPKERFSAEFPKEGPSILRIQQVVRGDSAAYFCASSPPAGSAPSGYTFGSGTRLTVV.

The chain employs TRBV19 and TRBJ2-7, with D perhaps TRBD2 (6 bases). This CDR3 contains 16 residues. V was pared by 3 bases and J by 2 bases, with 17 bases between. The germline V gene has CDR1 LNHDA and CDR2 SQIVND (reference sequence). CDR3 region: CASSIARGTEAYEQYF. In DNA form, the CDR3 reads TGTGCCAGTAGTATTGCCCGGGGGACGGAAGCCTACGAGCAGTACTTC.

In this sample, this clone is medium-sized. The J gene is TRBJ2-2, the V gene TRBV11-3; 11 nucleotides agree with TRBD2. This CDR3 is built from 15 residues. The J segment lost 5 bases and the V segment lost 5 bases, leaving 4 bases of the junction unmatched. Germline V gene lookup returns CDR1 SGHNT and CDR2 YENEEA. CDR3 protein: CASSTSGSGTGELFF. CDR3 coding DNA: TGTGCCAGCAGCACTAGCGGGAGTGGAACCGGGGAGCTGTTTTTT.

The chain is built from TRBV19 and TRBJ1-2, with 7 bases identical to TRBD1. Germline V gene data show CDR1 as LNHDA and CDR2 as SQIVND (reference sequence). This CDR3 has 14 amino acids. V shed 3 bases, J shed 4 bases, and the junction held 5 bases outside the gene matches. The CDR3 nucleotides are TGTGCCAGTAGTATGGCCGGGACAGTCTATGGCTACACCTTC. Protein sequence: CASSMAGTVYGYTF.

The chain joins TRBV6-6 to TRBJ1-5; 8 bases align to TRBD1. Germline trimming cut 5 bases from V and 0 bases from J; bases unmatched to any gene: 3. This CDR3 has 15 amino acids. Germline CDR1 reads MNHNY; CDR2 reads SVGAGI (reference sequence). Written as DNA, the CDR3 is TGTGCCAGCAGTCGGACAGGGAATAGCAATCAGCCCCAGCATTTT. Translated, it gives CASSRTGNSNQPQHF.

The CDR3 reads CASSLAASGSFDNEQFF. The CDR3 DNA is TGCGCCAGCAGCTTGGCGGCTAGCGGGAGTTTCGACAATGAGCAGTTCTTC. V usage is TRBV5-1 and J usage is TRBJ2-1; 10 bases are shared with TRBD2. The CDR3 is made up of 17 amino acids. Germline-derived CDR1 and CDR2 are SGHRS and YFSETQ. With V trimmed by 0 bases and J by 5 bases, 8 bases remained unmatched.

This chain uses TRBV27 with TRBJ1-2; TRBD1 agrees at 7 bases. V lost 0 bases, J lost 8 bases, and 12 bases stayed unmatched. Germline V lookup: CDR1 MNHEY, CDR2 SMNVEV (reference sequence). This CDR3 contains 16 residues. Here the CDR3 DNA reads TGTGCCAGCAGTTTATCGGTTGCAGGGGGTATTGGGGGCTACACCTTC. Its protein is CASSLSVAGGIGGYTF.

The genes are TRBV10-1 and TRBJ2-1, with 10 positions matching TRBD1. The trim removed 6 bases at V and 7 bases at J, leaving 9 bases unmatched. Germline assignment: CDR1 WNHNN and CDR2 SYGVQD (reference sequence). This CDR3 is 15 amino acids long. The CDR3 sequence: CASSSPGQGLNEQFF. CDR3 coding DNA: TGCGCCAGCAGCAGTCCGGGACAGGGGTTAAATGAGCAGTTCTTC.

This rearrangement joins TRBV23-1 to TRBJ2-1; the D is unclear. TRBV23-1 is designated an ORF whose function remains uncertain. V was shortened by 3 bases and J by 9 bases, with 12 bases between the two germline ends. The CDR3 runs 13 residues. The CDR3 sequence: CASSHKSESEQFF. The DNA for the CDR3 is TGCGCCAGCAGTCATAAAAGCGAGAGTGAGCAGTTCTTC.

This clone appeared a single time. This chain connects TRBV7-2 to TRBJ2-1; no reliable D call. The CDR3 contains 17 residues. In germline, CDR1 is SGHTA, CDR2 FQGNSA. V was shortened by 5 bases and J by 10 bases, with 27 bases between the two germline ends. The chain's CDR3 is CASSHTRDSQVSREQFF. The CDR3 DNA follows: TGTGCCAGCAGCCATACGCGAGACTCTCAAGTATCTCGGGAGCAGTTCTTC.

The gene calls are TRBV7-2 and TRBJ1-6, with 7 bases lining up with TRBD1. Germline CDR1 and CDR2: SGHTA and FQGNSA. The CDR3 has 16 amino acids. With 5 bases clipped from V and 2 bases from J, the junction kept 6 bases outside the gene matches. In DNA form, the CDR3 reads TGTGCCAGCAGCGTAGGGGGCGCGCCCTATAATTCACCCCTCCACTTT. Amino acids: CASSVGGAPYNSPLHF. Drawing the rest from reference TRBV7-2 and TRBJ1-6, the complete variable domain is GAGVSQSPSNKVTEKGKDVELRCDPISGHTALYWYRQSLGQGLEFLIYFQGNSAPDKSGLPSDRFSAERTGGSVSTLTIQRTQQEDSAVYLCASSVGGAPYNSPLHFGNGTRLTVT.

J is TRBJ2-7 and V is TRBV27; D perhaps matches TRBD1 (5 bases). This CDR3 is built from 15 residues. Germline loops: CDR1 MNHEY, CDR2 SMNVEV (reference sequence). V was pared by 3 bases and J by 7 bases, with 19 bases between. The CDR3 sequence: CASSFSPRRDGEQYF. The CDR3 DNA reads TGTGCCAGCAGTTTTTCGCCCCGCAGGGATGGGGAGCAGTACTTC.

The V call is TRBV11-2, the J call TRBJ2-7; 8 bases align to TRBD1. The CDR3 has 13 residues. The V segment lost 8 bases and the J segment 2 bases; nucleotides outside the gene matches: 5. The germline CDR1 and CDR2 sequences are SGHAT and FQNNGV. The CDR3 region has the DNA TGTGCCAGCGGGACAGGTTTACCCTACGAGCAGTACTTC. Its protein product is CASGTGLPYEQYF.

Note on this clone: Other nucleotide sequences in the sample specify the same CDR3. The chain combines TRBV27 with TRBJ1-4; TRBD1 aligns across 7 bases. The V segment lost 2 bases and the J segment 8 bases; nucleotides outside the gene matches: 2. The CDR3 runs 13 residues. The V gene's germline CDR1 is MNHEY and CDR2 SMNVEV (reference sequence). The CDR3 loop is CASSLQGGEKLFF. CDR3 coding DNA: TGTGCCAGCAGTTTACAGGGGGGAGAAAAACTGTTTTTT.